This is a list of T cell receptor beta chains from one sample in a study of cytotoxic CD8 clonotypes in ibrutinib-treated CLL. Method: immunoSEQ multiplex PCR; TCRdb's copy keeps in-frame clones and lacks some. The sample has about 69,000 clones; approximately 80% are singletons. The source was PBMCs, collected at disease progression, from a patient treated with ibrutinib. All receptors come from a human donor with chronic lymphocytic leukemia. CDR3s include the opening cysteine and the closing phenylalanine or tryptophan. A D gene is named only where the DNA matches it firmly. Only part of the rows carry a size: once, few, many, or a class if the clone is expanded.

j_call | v_call | clone_size | d_call | cdr3_nt | cdr3_aa
TRBJ1-2 | TRBV7-9 | . | TRBD1 | TGTGCCAGCAGCTTATTGGGACAGGGCTCTGTTTCTGGCTATGGCTACACCTTC | CASSLLGQGSVSGYGYTF
TRBJ2-7 | TRBV5-1 | few | TRBD2 | TGCGCCAGCTTCGGACTAGCGGCGTTCGAGCAGTACTTC | CASFGLAAFEQYF
TRBJ2-7 | TRBV29-1 | . | TRBD2 | TGCAGCGTTTCGGGACTAGCGGGGGCCTACGAGCAGTACTTC | CSVSGLAGAYEQYF
TRBJ2-7 | TRBV10-3 | . | TRBD1 | TGTGCCATCCGGGGACAGGGAACCTACGAGCAGTACTTC | CAIRGQGTYEQYF
TRBJ2-1 | TRBV10-3 | . | TRBD2 | TGTGCCATCAGTGAGGTGGGGACTAGCGGCAAGCAGTTCTTC | CAISEVGTSGKQFF
TRBJ1-1 | TRBV6-5 | . | . | TGTGCCAGCAGTGTTTCAGGGGAGGTAGCTTTCTTT | CASSVSGEVAFF
TRBJ1-2 | TRBV4-1 | once | . | TGCGCCAGCAGCCAAGATCGGCAGACAGGCTATGGCTACACCTTC | CASSQDRQTGYGYTF
TRBJ1-2 | TRBV28 | . | . | TGTGCCAGCAGAACCCCGGATTCGGGTTTCGGCTATGGCTACACCTTC | CASRTPDSGFGYGYTF
TRBJ2-7 | TRBV5-8 | . | . | TGTGCCAGCAGACCGACCCCGGGGCCTTTGTCCTACGAGCAGTACTTC | CASRPTPGPLSYEQYF
TRBJ1-1 | TRBV6-1 | . | . | TGTGCCAGCAGCCCTTTTAACACTGAAGCTTTCTTT | CASSPFNTEAFF
TRBJ2-5 | TRBV13 | . | . | TGTGCCAGCAGCCCCACCAGACAGGCGGAGACCCAGTACTTC | CASSPTRQAETQYF
TRBJ1-1 | TRBV2 | . | . | TGTGCCAGCAGGGTTTTTGGGGGCACTGAAGCTTTCTTT | CASRVFGGTEAFF
TRBJ1-5 | TRBV30 | few | . | TGTGCCTGGAGTGTAGGAGTAGCAAGCAATCAGCCCCAGCATTTT | CAWSVGVASNQPQHF
TRBJ2-4 | TRBV30 | . | . | TGTGCCTGGAGTGTAGGGCAACTAGCCAAAAACATTCAGTACTTC | CAWSVGQLAKNIQYF
TRBJ2-5 | TRBV14 | . | TRBD2 | TGTGCCAGCAGCCAAGATCCCGGGACTAGCGTCCTCAAAGAGACCCAGTACTTC | CASSQDPGTSVLKETQYF
TRBJ2-3 | TRBV7-7 | . | TRBD2 | TGTGCCAGCAGCCGGGGAGCGGGAACCACAGATACGCAGTATTTT | CASSRGAGTTDTQYF
TRBJ2-1 | TRBV20-1 | . | . | TGCAGTGCTAGAGTAGGGTCTGAGCAGTTCTTC | CSARVGSEQFF
TRBJ2-6 | TRBV2 | . | . | TGTGCCAGCAGTGACAGGGCTGGGGCCAACGTCCTGACTTTC | CASSDRAGANVLTF
TRBJ2-7 | TRBV7-9 | . | . | TGTGCCAGCAGCTTTGACACTATCTACGAGCAGTACTTC | CASSFDTIYEQYF
TRBJ1-5 | TRBV2 | few | . | TGTGCCAGCAGTGAGGCGGACAGAAATCAGCCCCAGCATTTT | CASSEADRNQPQHF
TRBJ1-1 | TRBV20-1 | once | . | TGCAGTACGGACACGAACACTGAAGCTTTCTTT | CSTDTNTEAFF
TRBJ2-2 | TRBV5-1 | . | . | TGCGCCAGCAGCTTGGGAGGGGCCCGGACCGGGGAGCTGTTTTTT | CASSLGGARTGELFF
TRBJ1-1 | TRBV5-1 | few | . | TGCGCCAGCAGCTTGGCCTCGGGGCCCGTTGAAGGCCGCAAAGCTTTCTTT | CASSLASGPVEGRKAFF
TRBJ2-1 | TRBV5-4 | . | TRBD2 | TGTGCCACCTCCCTATCTAGCGGGGCTTACAATGAGCAGTTCTTC | CATSLSSGAYNEQFF
TRBJ2-7 | TRBV18 | few | . | TGTGCCAGCTCAACCGGGATCTACTACGAGCAGTACTTC | CASSTGIYYEQYF
TRBJ2-3 | TRBV9 | . | . | TGTGCCAGCAGCGTAAGCACAGATACGCAGTATTTT | CASSVSTDTQYF
TRBJ1-4 | TRBV28 | once | TRBD1 | TGTGCCAGCAAGCGTACAATACAGGGGGCTTATGAAAAACTGTTTTTT | CASKRTIQGAYEKLFF
TRBJ2-1 | TRBV11-1 | . | . | TGTGCCAGCAGCCCCCAACTAGCGGCAGGGGGAAATGAGCAGTTCTTC | CASSPQLAAGGNEQFF
TRBJ2-2 | TRBV27 | . | TRBD1 | TGTGCCAGCAGTTTCGGGGACAGGGACGCCGGGGAGCTGTTTTTT | CASSFGDRDAGELFF
TRBJ2-2 | TRBV5-1 | . | . | TGCGCCAGCAGCTTGTCAGGGGTAGGGACCGGGGAGCTGTTTTTT | CASSLSGVGTGELFF
TRBJ2-3 | TRBV29-1 | . | TRBD2 | TGCAGCGTTGAAGGGGGAGGGCCTGGAGATACGCAGTATTTT | CSVEGGGPGDTQYF
TRBJ2-1 | TRBV7-3 | . | . | TGTGCCAGCAGCTTACCGAATTGGAGGGGCGGCTCCTACAATGAGCAGTTCTTC | CASSLPNWRGGSYNEQFF
TRBJ2-7 | TRBV5-4 | . | . | TGTGCCAGCAGCCCGGGCGGGCAGGACTACTCCTACGAGCAGTACTTC | CASSPGGQDYSYEQYF
TRBJ1-1 | TRBV4-1 | . | . | TGCGCCAGCAGCCAAGGTAGGGGACGATCAAACACTGAAGCTTTCTTT | CASSQGRGRSNTEAFF
TRBJ2-3 | TRBV13 | . | TRBD2 | TGTGCCAGCAGCACAATACTAGCGGGAGGGATAGATACGCAGTATTTT | CASSTILAGGIDTQYF
TRBJ2-6 | TRBV4-1 | . | . | TGCGCCAGCAGCAAAGAGACGGGAAGGCAGACAAACTGGGCCAACGTCCTGACTTTC | CASSKETGRQTNWANVLTF
TRBJ2-1 | TRBV7-2 | . | . | TGTGCCAGCAGCTTGGGGACTCCCCTCAATGAGCAGTTCTTC | CASSLGTPLNEQFF
TRBJ2-7 | TRBV2 | . | . | TGTGCCAGCCATGACGGGCTCTCCTACGAGCAGTACTTC | CASHDGLSYEQYF
TRBJ2-5 | TRBV6-1 | . | TRBD1 | TGTGCCAGCAGTGTGGTCAGGGGGCTCCAAGAGACCCAGTACTTC | CASSVVRGLQETQYF
TRBJ1-1 | TRBV5-1 | . | TRBD1 | TGCGCCAGCAGCTTGGGGACAGGGGCGAGAGGTGAAGCTTTCTTT | CASSLGTGARGEAFF
TRBJ2-1 | TRBV6-5 | few | . | TGTGCCAGCAGCCGTCCTCGGGGAGAATACAATGAGCAGTTCTTC | CASSRPRGEYNEQFF
TRBJ2-7 | TRBV4-1 | few | . | TGCGCCAGCAGCCCCTGGACAGAGTACGAGCAGTACTTC | CASSPWTEYEQYF
TRBJ2-3 | TRBV29-1 | . | . | TGCAGCGTTGAAGCTAGCACAGATACGCAGTATTTT | CSVEASTDTQYF
TRBJ1-1 | TRBV28 | . | . | TGTGCCAACGTTAGGGTTAAGGAGGGAAGCACTGAAGCTTTCTTT | CANVRVKEGSTEAFF
TRBJ1-1 | TRBV13 | once | . | TGTGCCAGCAGCTTATTCGCAGGAGAGAACACTGAAGCTTTCTTT | CASSLFAGENTEAFF
TRBJ2-7 | TRBV19 | . | . | TGTGCCAGTAGTATAGGTGGGACGCGGGAGCAGTACTTC | CASSIGGTREQYF
TRBJ2-1 | TRBV25-1 | . | TRBD1 | TGTGCCAGCAGTGAATCTTCGGGACAGGGGGCGACCCATGAGCAGTTCTTC | CASSESSGQGATHEQFF
TRBJ2-7 | TRBV19 | . | . | TGTGCCAGTAGGCCGGTTGACGAGCAGTACTTC | CASRPVDEQYF
TRBJ2-3 | TRBV29-1 | . | . | TGCAGCGTTGGGGACCACCGTTTAGGAGATACGCAGTATTTT | CSVGDHRLGDTQYF
TRBJ2-7 | TRBV7-8 | . | . | TGTGCCAGCAGCCCCGAGGGGACCGAGCAGTACTTC | CASSPEGTEQYF
TRBJ2-7 | TRBV18 | . | . | TGTGCCAGCGCCGGAGGGGGAGGTTCCGAGCAGTACTTC | CASAGGGGSEQYF
TRBJ2-4 | TRBV27 | . | . | TGTGCCAGCAGTTATCAGGGGTTAGAAAACATTCAGTACTTC | CASSYQGLENIQYF
TRBJ2-7 | TRBV5-4 | . | TRBD1 | TGTGCCAGCAGCCCCGGGACAGGAGGTCGCGAGCAGTACTTC | CASSPGTGGREQYF
TRBJ1-1 | TRBV20-1 | . | . | TGCAGTGTTGACGGCACTGAAGCTTTCTTT | CSVDGTEAFF
TRBJ1-3 | TRBV6-1 | . | . | TGTGCCAGCAGTGAATCGGGCTTATGGACTGGAAACACCATATATTTT | CASSESGLWTGNTIYF
TRBJ2-1 | TRBV6-4 | . | TRBD2 | TGTGCCAGCAGTGGGACTAGCGGGGGATACAATGAGCAGTTCTTC | CASSGTSGGYNEQFF
TRBJ1-5 | TRBV7-2 | . | . | TGTGCCAGCAGCTTATACGGGTTGGGCCAGCCCCAGCATTTT | CASSLYGLGQPQHF